This T cell receptor beta chain was profiled in a study of blood T cell repertoires in COVID-19. About the research overall: Sites across the United States, Italy and Spain contributed samples from acute and convalescent COVID-19.

Measured with immunoSEQ multiplex PCR; TCRdb has only the in-frame clones, and not every one. The sample has a few hundred thousand clones, roughly 89% seen once. Germline V gene lookup returns CDR1 SGHRS and CDR2 YFSETQ. Trimming took off 2 bases at V and 9 bases at J, with 15 bases between the two ends. The CDR3 loop spans 14 amino acids. Everyone who took part was roughly 18 to 89 years old, and they came from 24 US areas. Recovered participants had two consecutive negative NP/OP PCR tests, healthcare professional clearance, or symptom resolution. The clonotype was recovered from a woman aged 25 to 45 who had recovered from COVID-19. V and J are TRBV5-1 and TRBJ2-1; D might be TRBD1 (6 bases). The sample was PBMCs or T cells enriched from blood (not recorded which). CDR3 sequence: CASSLITGSVEQFF. In DNA form, the CDR3 reads TGCGCCAGCAGCTTAATAACAGGGTCTGTTGAGCAGTTCTTC. Looking up the rest from reference TRBV5-1 and TRBJ2-1 gives the full variable domain: KAGVTQTPRYLIKTRGQQVTLSCSPISGHRSVSWYQQTPGQGLQFLFEYFSETQRNKGNFPGRFSGRQFSNSRSEMNVSTLELGDSALYLCASSLITGSVEQFFGPGTRLTVL.